This T cell receptor (beta chain) was observed in a study of blood T cell repertoires in COVID-19. About the study: Samples of COVID-19 (acute and convalescent) were obtained from the United States, Italy and Spain. Sources were T cells, B-cell-depleted T cells, or PBMCs; the material itself was cDNA or gDNA.

This CDR3 has 13 amino acids. The V gene's germline CDR1 is SEHNR and CDR2 FQNEAQ (reference sequence). Trimming removed 6 bases at V and 4 bases at J, with 10 bases between. Source study methods: Amplifying reference gene primers gave estimates of nucleated cell counts. Sequenced by immunoSEQ multiplex PCR; TCRdb stores in-frame clones only, minus some. That table is the source of V, J and clone size, and D and trimming were worked out from the DNA. In the table there are about 180,000 clones, about 91% of which are singletons. This TCR was recovered from a woman in her twenties or thirties with acute or convalescent COVID-19. The sequencing input was peripheral blood. The V call is TRBV7-9, the J call TRBJ1-3; perhaps TRBD1 as D (5 bases). CDR3 region: CASRRGSGNTIYF. Here the CDR3 DNA reads TGTGCCAGCAGGCGGGGGTCCGGAAACACCATATATTTT.